This passage covers 20 T cell receptor beta chains from one sample sequenced in a study of blood T cells in healthy people across ages. Combining a sample-barcoded 5' primer with a J-beta primer mix, a second PCR ran for 7 to 11 cycles. One entry per CDR3 protein, called by TCRdb with MiXCR from the 5' RACE reads. Of 700,000 to 1,000,000 distinct CDR3 sequences in the sample, roughly 44% were seen once. The sequenced sample was blood. Source of these receptors: a man aged 55 to 70 in good health.

About this clonotype itself: A read error may produce the germline difference seen at one junction end. This rearrangement joins TRBV13 to TRBJ2-7, with 7 positions matching TRBD1. CDR1 is PRHDT and CDR2 is FYEKMQ in the germline V gene (reference sequence). The CDR3 has 15 amino acids. The CDR3: CTSSTDRALLYEQYF. CDR3 nucleotide sequence: TGTACCAGCAGCACCGACAGGGCCCTTCTCTACGAGCAGTACTTC.

This clonotype was counted a single time. A much larger clone is a single base away; this may be a read error. The chain couples TRBV2 to TRBJ2-7; 7 nucleotides match TRBD1. With 5 bases clipped from V and 7 bases from J, the junction kept 11 bases outside the gene matches. The CDR3 length is 14 residues. Per germline, CDR1 SNHLY and CDR2 FYNNEI. CDR3 sequence reads: CASSKQGRGYEQYF. Here the CDR3 DNA reads TGTGCCAGCAGTAAACAGGGGAGAGGCTATGAGCAGTACTTC.

The table lists this clonotype with a few counts. V usage is TRBV7-2 and J usage is TRBJ2-7, with 7 bases that match TRBD1. This CDR3 comprises 15 residues. The junction had 10 bases not matched to a gene; V was cut back by 5 bases and J by 3 bases. Germline CDR1 SGHTA, CDR2 FQGNSA. The CDR3 DNA reads TGTGCCAGCAGCCCTAGCTCGGGACAGTACTACGAGCAGTACTTC. It specifies CASSPSSGQYYEQYF.

This sequence joins TRBV7-9 and TRBJ2-1; 7 positions match TRBD1. Germline CDR1 is SEHNR and CDR2 is FQNEAQ (reference sequence). Trimming removed 5 bases from V and 10 bases from J; junction bases left unmatched: 2. This CDR3 is built from 11 residues. CDR3 protein: CASSVQGEQFF. In nucleotides, the CDR3 is TGTGCCAGCAGCGTACAGGGGGAGCAGTTCTTC.

The V call is TRBV4-1, the J call TRBJ2-5, with D possibly TRBD1 on 6 matching bases. Looked up from germline, CDR1 is MGHRA and CDR2 is YSYEKL. The CDR3 sequence is 14 residues long. Between the trimmed V and J ends, which lost 7 bases and 11 bases, there was a span of 23 bases. The CDR3 coding sequence is TGCGCCAGCAACAGGGTCCCAAACGAAAATGAGCAGTACTTC. Translating gives CASNRVPNENEQYF.

The V call is TRBV20-1, the J call TRBJ2-5; 7 bases map to TRBD1. The V gene's germline CDR1 is DFQATT and CDR2 SNEGSKA (reference sequence). The CDR3 is 17 amino acids. V was clipped by 1 base and J by 1 base; unmatched bases: 12. CDR3 DNA sequence: TGCAGTGCTAGAGTACCCGGGACAGACTACTTCCAAGAGACCCAGTACTTC. Its protein product is CSARVPGTDYFQETQYF.

The V and J genes are TRBV4-3 and TRBJ1-1; 7 positions match TRBD1. J was trimmed by 0 bases and V by 1 base; bases with no gene match: 5. The V gene's germline CDR1 is LGHNA and CDR2 YSLEER. This CDR3 contains 16 residues. CDR3 DNA sequence: TGCGCCAGCAGCCAAGGGGACAGAACTATGAACACTGAAGCTTTCTTT. Translation: CASSQGDRTMNTEAFF.

CDR3 DNA sequence: TGTGCCAGCAGCCAAGATCTGTTCAGAGAGCAGTACTTC. This encodes CASSQDLFREQYF. The chain carries TRBV3-1 and TRBJ2-7; D gene unclear. The CDR3 has 13 residues. With 0 bases removed from V and 7 bases from J, the gap between germline ends came to 10 bases. Germline V gives CDR1 LGHDT, CDR2 YNNKEL (reference sequence).

This clonotype was recorded a few times. CDR3 amino acids: CATSKPSGLDTQYF. The CDR3 nucleotides are TGTGCCACCAGCAAGCCTAGCGGCTTGGATACGCAGTATTTT. The chain recombines TRBV15 with TRBJ2-3, with 7 bases fitting TRBD2. V dropped 4 bases and J dropped 6; count of bases not matched to a gene: 7. CDR1 and CDR2 from the germline V gene are LNHNV and YYDKDF (reference sequence). The CDR3 has 14 residues.

This clonotype occurred a few times. The DNA of the CDR3 is TGTGCCAGCAGCCCGACAGGACTAGCCGCAGATACGCAGTATTTT. The encoded protein is CASSPTGLAADTQYF. This chain joins TRBV7-9 and TRBJ2-3, with 8 nucleotides matching TRBD2. V was clipped by 5 bases and J by 4 bases; unmatched bases: 8. The CDR3 sequence is 15 residues long. Looked up from germline, CDR1 is SEHNR and CDR2 is FQNEAQ (reference sequence).

The chain has TRBV7-2 and TRBJ2-3; D remains ambiguous. Germline-derived CDR1 and CDR2 are SGHTA and FQGNSA. The ends were cut back, 6 bases at V and 5 bases at J, with 15 bases in the middle. This CDR3 has 14 amino acids. In DNA, the CDR3 is TGTGCCAGCAGGGGTGGGCTAGACGGAGATACGCAGTATTTT. Amino acids: CASRGGLDGDTQYF.

V usage is TRBV29-1 and J usage is TRBJ2-3; 8 bases agree with TRBD2. Unmatched junction bases numbered 3, after V lost 6 bases and J lost 4 bases. Germline CDR1 is SQVTM and CDR2 is ANQGSEA. The CDR3 is made up of 12 amino acids. The CDR3, as DNA: TGCAGCGTCCTCGGGGGGGCAGATACGCAGTATTTT. It codes for CSVLGGADTQYF.

V usage is TRBV3-1 and J usage is TRBJ1-6, with unresolved D. V was pared by 1 base and J by 8 bases, with 9 bases between. Germline V gene sequence: CDR1 LGHDT, CDR2 YNNKEL (reference sequence). The CDR3 is made up of 14 amino acids. The CDR3 coding sequence is TGTGCCAGCAGCCAAGGGGGAGTGCATTCACCCCTCCACTTT. Its protein product is CASSQGGVHSPLHF.

This chain uses TRBV6-2 or TRBV6-3 with TRBJ1-5, with D uncertain. CDR3 length: 11 amino acids. The ends were cut back, 8 bases at V and 3 bases at J, with 5 bases in the middle. Germline-derived CDR1 and CDR2 are MNHEY and SVGEGT. Written as DNA, the CDR3 is TGTGCCAGCGGATACAATCAGCCCCAGCATTTT. It translates to CASGYNQPQHF.

This clonotype was detected many times. This chain links TRBV7-3 with TRBJ2-1; D ambiguous. The CDR3 has 13 residues. Germline V lookup: CDR1 SGHTA, CDR2 FQGTGA. The V end was cut by 3 bases, the J end by 9 bases, with 12 bases between. The CDR3 loop reads CASSFTPLSEQFF. The CDR3 DNA reads as TGTGCCAGCAGCTTCACGCCTCTTAGTGAGCAGTTCTTC.

This clonotype was observed a handful of times. This chain links TRBV20-1 with TRBJ1-5; D call uncertain. V lost 0 bases and J lost 4, with 10 bases in between. Germline V gives CDR1 DFQATT, CDR2 SNEGSKA (reference sequence). This CDR3 spans 14 amino acids. The CDR3 spells CSARDLSGNQPQHF. Here the CDR3 DNA reads TGCAGTGCTAGAGATTTGAGTGGGAATCAGCCCCAGCATTTT.

In regard to this clonotype: Relative to the germline gene, one junction end is altered; a read error may explain this. This chain links TRBV15 with TRBJ2-5; 9 bases align to TRBD2. This CDR3 region has 13 residues. Germline assignment: CDR1 LNHNV and CDR2 YYDKDF (reference sequence). The CDR3 reads CSTSSGRRETQYF. The CDR3 region has the DNA TGTTCCACCAGCAGCGGGAGGCGAGAGACCCAGTACTTC.

The genes are TRBV12-3 or TRBV12-4 and TRBJ2-6, with 8 bases matching TRBD1. The CDR3 extends over 20 amino acids. V lost 2 bases, J lost 1 base, and 13 bases stayed unmatched. As DNA, the CDR3 is TGTGCCAGCAGTTTATTCCGGGACAGGTTTCTTTCTTCTGGGGCCAACGTCCTGACTTTC. It codes for CASSLFRDRFLSSGANVLTF.

The J gene is TRBJ2-7, the V gene TRBV12-3 or TRBV12-4; TRBD1 is a possible D gene (6 bases). The J call could be wrong; TRBJ2-5 is a better fit for the DNA end. This CDR3 is built from 15 residues. The CDR3 spells CASSPHGAGAGTQYF. Here the CDR3 DNA reads TGTGCCAGCAGTCCCCATGGGGCAGGGGCTGGGACCCAGTACTTC.

The genes are TRBV20-1 and TRBJ1-4; D is perhaps TRBD1 (5 bases). The germline V and J ends were trimmed by 1 base and 4 bases, with 7 bases remaining between them. Germline lookup yields CDR1 DFQATT and CDR2 SNEGSKA (reference sequence). This CDR3 is built from 13 residues. CDR3 sequence: CSARGQGNEKLFF. DNA for the CDR3: TGCAGTGCTAGAGGGCAGGGTAATGAAAAACTGTTTTTT.